This is a list of T cell receptor beta chains from one sample in a study of PD-L1 blockade in urothelial cancer. Sequenced by immunoSEQ multiplex PCR; TCRdb stores in-frame clones only, minus some. The data contain roughly 49,000 clones, just over 85% of them singletons. This sample comprised PBMCs, obtained around atezolizumab (anti-PD-L1) treatment. The receptors were gathered from a man aged 60 to 75 with urothelial cancer. Both conserved end residues are part of each CDR3. D genes are given only for firm matches. For some rows the clone size is stated as once, few or many, or as a class when expanded; others skip it.

- | TRBJ1-2 | - | TRBV7-9 | CASSFSGEGYTF | TGTGCCAGCAGCTTCTCGGGGGAAGGCTACACCTTC
TRBD1 | TRBJ2-7 | - | TRBV5-4 | CASSRDRGRNAEQYF | TGTGCCAGCAGCCGGGACAGGGGGCGGAACGCCGAGCAGTACTTC
- | TRBJ2-7 | few | TRBV6-4 | CASSVEGGNEQYF | TGTGCCAGCAGTGTGGAAGGGGGAAACGAGCAGTACTTC
TRBD1 | TRBJ2-5 | - | TRBV11-2 | CASSAQDRGGWETQYF | TGTGCCAGCAGCGCCCAAGACAGGGGAGGATGGGAGACCCAGTACTTC
- | TRBJ2-3 | - | TRBV5-4 | CASSPDIPYGVADTQYF | TGTGCCAGCAGCCCCGACATCCCCTACGGGGTGGCAGATACGCAGTATTTT
- | TRBJ1-2 | - | TRBV6-6 | CASSLETVHYGYTF | TGTGCCAGCAGTTTAGAGACTGTGCACTATGGCTACACCTTC
TRBD1 | TRBJ1-5 | - | TRBV19 | CASTEQGEPQHF | TGTGCCAGTACTGAGCAGGGGGAGCCCCAGCATTTT
- | TRBJ1-1 | - | TRBV25-1 | CASSEAGGVTEAFF | TGTGCCAGCAGTGAAGCGGGGGGTGTCACTGAAGCTTTCTTT
TRBD2 | TRBJ2-2 | - | TRBV30 | CAWSVLAGPGELFF | TGTGCCTGGAGTGTACTAGCGGGACCCGGGGAGCTGTTTTTT
- | TRBJ2-7 | once | TRBV5-1 | CASSLGGSSSYEQYF | TGCGCCAGCAGCTTGGGAGGTTCGAGCTCCTACGAGCAGTACTTC
TRBD2 | TRBJ2-3 | - | TRBV19 | CASSNGLAGYTDTQYF | TGTGCCAGTAGTAATGGACTAGCGGGCTACACAGATACGCAGTATTTT
TRBD1 | TRBJ2-7 | - | TRBV9 | CASSGTGTGPGEQYF | TGTGCCAGCAGCGGAACCGGGACAGGGCCCGGGGAGCAGTACTTC
TRBD1 | TRBJ1-1 | - | TRBV6-5 | CASRLGTAQNTEAFF | TGTGCCAGCAGACTAGGGACAGCCCAGAACACTGAAGCTTTCTTT
TRBD2 | TRBJ2-1 | - | TRBV10-3 | CAIHGGAGGYNEQFF | TGTGCCATCCACGGCGGGGCGGGAGGATACAATGAGCAGTTCTTC
- | TRBJ1-1 | - | TRBV5-1 | CASSLTRGGNTEAFF | TGCGCCAGCAGCTTGACTCGGGGGGGGAACACTGAAGCTTTCTTT
- | TRBJ2-1 | - | TRBV9 | CASSGLGANEQFF | TGTGCCAGCAGCGGATTGGGGGCAAATGAGCAGTTCTTC
- | TRBJ1-2 | - | TRBV2 | CASRRRLEANYGYTF | TGTGCCAGCAGAAGACGACTGGAAGCTAACTATGGCTACACCTTC
TRBD1 | TRBJ2-7 | few | TRBV19 | CASSIDQGVEQYF | TGTGCCAGTAGTATAGATCAGGGGGTCGAGCAGTACTTC
- | TRBJ1-2 | - | TRBV18 | CASSPPRGAYGYTF | TGTGCCAGCTCACCACCGCGGGGCGCGTATGGCTACACCTTC
- | TRBJ1-1 | - | TRBV30 | CAWCLQMNTEAFF | TGTGCCTGGTGTTTACAGATGAACACTGAAGCTTTCTTT
- | TRBJ2-1 | - | TRBV5-6 | CASSLVIDNEQFF | TGTGCCAGCAGCTTGGTGATAGACAATGAGCAGTTCTTC
- | TRBJ1-5 | few | TRBV6-6 | CASRGGIDQPQHF | TGTGCCAGCCGCGGCGGCATTGATCAGCCCCAGCATTTT
TRBD2 | TRBJ2-1 | - | TRBV6-4 | CASSGLAGGSYNEQFF | TGTGCCAGCAGCGGGCTAGCGGGGGGCTCCTACAATGAGCAGTTCTTC
TRBD2 | TRBJ2-1 | once | TRBV5-1 | CASSTIAGVDNEQFF | TGCGCCAGCAGCACCATAGCGGGGGTCGACAATGAGCAGTTCTTC
TRBD2 | TRBJ2-1 | - | TRBV5-1 | CASSLNSGGIYNEQFF | TGCGCCAGCAGCCTCAATAGCGGGGGGATCTACAATGAGCAGTTCTTC
TRBD1 | TRBJ2-3 | few | TRBV7-2 | CASSPRQGAGTDTQYF | TGTGCCAGCAGCCCAAGACAGGGGGCCGGCACAGATACGCAGTATTTT
- | TRBJ2-7 | - | TRBV7-9 | CASSSGIGGDRDEQYF | TGTGCCAGCAGCTCCGGGATTGGAGGGGATCGGGACGAGCAGTACTTC
TRBD2 | TRBJ2-4 | - | TRBV5-4 | CASSSAGDQKNIQYF | TGTGCCAGCAGTTCTGCGGGGGACCAGAAAAACATTCAGTACTTC
TRBD1 | TRBJ1-2 | - | TRBV5-6 | CASWGGQEIWGYTF | TGTGCCAGCTGGGGGGGACAGGAAATATGGGGTTACACCTTC
TRBD1 | TRBJ1-1 | - | TRBV27 | CASSLFVGTGVNTEAFF | TGTGCCAGCAGTTTGTTTGTGGGGACAGGGGTGAACACTGAAGCTTTCTTT
TRBD2 | TRBJ2-1 | - | TRBV28 | CASSLRDGTSGSFEQFF | TGTGCCAGCAGTTTACGGGATGGGACTAGCGGGAGTTTTGAGCAGTTCTTC
TRBD2 | TRBJ2-5 | medium-sized | TRBV5-1 | CASSLGGTSRETQYF | TGCGCCAGCAGCTTGGGCGGGACTAGCAGGGAGACCCAGTACTTC
- | TRBJ2-1 | - | TRBV30 | CAWSADSYNEQFF | TGTGCCTGGAGTGCGGACAGTTACAATGAGCAGTTCTTC
- | TRBJ2-3 | - | TRBV7-6 | CASSPRSGTSTDTQYF | TGTGCCAGCAGCCCCCGGAGCGGAACTAGCACAGATACGCAGTATTTT
- | TRBJ2-1 | - | TRBV27 | CASSSGPFYNEQFF | TGTGCCAGCTCAAGCGGGCCCTTCTACAATGAGCAGTTCTTC
- | TRBJ2-3 | - | TRBV10-2 | CASSEGVSGLTDTQYF | TGCGCCAGCAGTGAAGGAGTTAGCGGACTCACAGATACGCAGTATTTT
TRBD1 | TRBJ1-5 | - | TRBV6-1 | CASSDTGTGDNQPQHF | TGTGCCAGCAGTGATACCGGGACAGGGGACAATCAGCCCCAGCATTTT